The entry that follows covers one T cell receptor beta chain sequence. This record belongs to a study of identical twins. One entry per CDR3 protein, called by TCRdb with MiXCR from the 5' RACE reads. The sample carries some 1,600,000 distinct CDR3 sequences, about 30% recorded once. Per the germline V gene, CDR1 is SEHNR and CDR2 is FQNEAQ (reference sequence). The length of the CDR3 is 15 residues. Between the trimmed V and J ends, which lost 4 bases and 0 bases, there was a span of 13 bases. The clonotype comes from a newborn girl in good health. The chain recombines TRBV7-9 with TRBJ2-7; D remains unclear. The sample comprised cord blood. DNA for the CDR3: TGTGCCAGCAGCTCAGAGAAAACCCACTCCTACGAGCAGTACTTC. Translating it yields CASSSEKTHSYEQYF.